This T cell receptor beta chain was found in a study of T-cell reconstitution after alpha-beta-depleted transplantation in children. A word on this clonotype: Its antigen is currently unknown.

As it was prepared, the TCRbeta library received unique molecular identifiers. A single record per CDR3 protein comes from TCRdb applying MiXCR to the PCR reads. The sample consists of roughly 300,000 distinct CDR3 sequences, around 10% of them appearing once. Whole-study findings and limits: Surviving recipient cells, namely T cells and thymic progenitors, were the source of high day-60 TCRbeta diversity in some patients. By about two months after transplant, alpha-beta T cells reportedly arose from several hundred graft clones that had expanded. T-cell counts and diversity at one year following transplant were attributed mainly to newly produced T cells.

Germline CDR1 and CDR2: LNHDA and SQIVND (reference sequence). The CDR3 contains 16 residues. The germline V and J ends were trimmed by 5 bases and 3 bases, with 17 bases remaining between them. The specimen comprised peripheral blood, sampled 180 days after TCRalphabeta/CD19-depleted stem cell transplant. V and J are TRBV19 and TRBJ1-5, with D perhaps matching TRBD1 (6 bases). The clonotype comes from a male patient aged 2-15 years who had a stem cell transplant for chronic granulomatous disease, so the T cells may come from the graft donor. This chain's CDR3 is CASSSHGTRLNQPQHF. DNA for the CDR3: TGTGCCAGTAGTTCACACGGGACAAGGCTCAATCAGCCCCAGCATTTT.